Below, 7 T cell receptor beta chains from the same sample are listed, as sequenced in a study of shared clonotypes between healthy human individuals. The method was immunoSEQ multiplex PCR; TCRdb's version includes in-frame clones alone and lacks a portion of them. The table shows about 2.4 million clones, with under 95% occurring only once. Sequenced input: naive CD4+ T cells from PBMCs. Subset in this sample: CD45RA+ positively selected. Receptor source: a man between 18 and 29 years old in good health. Some clones in this sample may be carry-over from other donors' samples.

The chain combines TRBV7-3 with TRBJ2-1, with D tentatively TRBD1 (5 bases). The V end lost 5 bases, the J end lost 1 base, and 9 bases lay between the germline ends. Germline-derived CDR1 and CDR2 are SGHTA and FQGTGA. CDR3 size: 14 residues. The CDR3 here is CASSRDRSYNEQFF. The CDR3 DNA is TGTGCCAGCAGCCGAGACAGATCCTACAATGAGCAGTTCTTC.

This clone was detected only once. The V gene is TRBV7-2, the J gene TRBJ2-5; possible D gene TRBD2, 6 bases. Germline lookup yields CDR1 SGHTA and CDR2 FQGNSA. V was shortened by 1 base and J by 9 bases, with 12 bases between the two germline ends. This CDR3 comprises 13 residues. Here the CDR3 reads CASSLDSGSAQYF. The CDR3 bases are TGTGCCAGCAGCTTAGACAGCGGGTCGGCCCAGTACTTC.

The chain couples TRBV19 to TRBJ2-3; maybe TRBD1 (6 bases). Trimming took off 11 bases at V and 3 bases at J, with 27 bases between the two ends. The CDR3 contains 17 residues. Germline CDR1 LNHDA, CDR2 SQIVND (reference sequence). The CDR3 DNA is TGTGCCTCCCCGGTGGGACAAGAAAGGGAAAGGACAGATACGCAGTATTTT. This codes for CASPVGQERERTDTQYF.

This clone was recorded a few times. Other DNA sequences of this sample code for an identical CDR3. This rearrangement joins TRBV19 to TRBJ1-5; D is unclear. Per the germline V gene, CDR1 is LNHDA and CDR2 is SQIVND (reference sequence). Trimming cost V 8 bases and J 2 bases, with 10 bases left between them. The CDR3 runs to 13 residues. The DNA of the CDR3 is TGTGCCAGTGGCCGACGAGGCAATCAGCCCCAGCATTTT. Translating it yields CASGRRGNQPQHF.

This chain connects TRBV5-1 to TRBJ2-1; 11 bases match TRBD2. The J segment lost 7 bases and the V segment lost 3 bases, leaving 6 bases of the junction unmatched. The CDR3 sequence is 15 residues long. Germline V gene data show CDR1 as SGHRS and CDR2 as YFSETQ. CDR3 residues: CASSYLAGGGNEQFF. The CDR3 DNA reads TGCGCCAGCAGCTACCTAGCGGGAGGAGGGAATGAGCAGTTCTTC. The whole variable domain, remainder taken from reference TRBV5-1 and TRBJ2-1, is KAGVTQTPRYLIKTRGQQVTLSCSPISGHRSVSWYQQTPGQGLQFLFEYFSETQRNKGNFPGRFSGRQFSNSRSEMNVSTLELGDSALYLCASSYLAGGGNEQFFGPGTRLTVL.

The chain has TRBV5-1 and TRBJ1-3; no reliable D call. Germline loops: CDR1 SGHRS, CDR2 YFSETQ. There are 14 residues in the CDR3. V gave up 7 bases and J gave up 2 bases, with 13 bases separating them. Here the CDR3 reads CASRSSRPGNTIYF. CDR3 bases: TGCGCCAGCCGCTCCTCTAGGCCTGGAAACACCATATATTTT.

This chain joins TRBV7-2 and TRBJ2-7; D may be TRBD1 (5 bases). The V gene lost 5 bases and the J gene lost 3 bases, with 20 bases spanning the gap. The CDR3 is 16 amino acids. Per germline, CDR1 SGHTA and CDR2 FQGNSA. CDR3 sequence: CASSPSRGYAVYEQYF. The DNA of the CDR3 is TGTGCCAGCAGCCCATCAAGGGGCTATGCCGTCTACGAGCAGTACTTC.